This TCR beta chain was obtained from a study of vaccination effects on CD4 cells after COVID-19. Study-level background: It was a median of 72 days after the second dose that post-vaccine samples were obtained. The study, taken as a whole, reports: Convalescent patients were scarce in the study, and it lacked early post-infection timepoints. Marked clonal contraction of infection- and vaccine-induced clones was seen late after vaccination.

The ViraFEST assay expanded antigen-specific CD4+ T cells with viral peptide pools before sequencing. Researchers isolated CD4+ T cells once 9 to 11 days of culture had elapsed. Two doses of either BNT162b2 or mRNA-1273 were given to each participant. TCRdb's table, derived via immunoSEQ multiplex PCR, lists solely in-frame clones and lacks some. The sample has about 46,000 clones, over 60% seen once. This clone turned up a few times. The antigen is not known. CDR1 and CDR2 from the germline V gene are GTSNPN and SVGIG (reference sequence). Trimming removed 3 bases from V and 7 bases from J, with 15 bases in between. There are 14 residues in the CDR3.

This specimen consisted of CD4+ T cells from PBMCs cultured with HCoV-OC43 spike peptides, obtained after COVID-19 vaccination. The subset was: HCoV-OC43 spike overlapping peptide pool stimulation. V gene TRBV30 combines with J gene TRBJ1-4; TRBD1 is a possible D gene (5 bases). The TCR was taken from a human donor who received a COVID-19 vaccine. In DNA form, the CDR3 reads TGTGCCTGGAGAAAGACCACGAGGGGTGAAAAACTGTTTTTT. Translated, it gives CAWRKTTRGEKLFF.